These 22 T cell receptor beta chains were all obtained from the same sample, sequenced in a study of Graves' ophthalmopathy and Graves' hyperthyroidism. Amplification of the TCR beta CDR3 regions used RNA transcripts (as template). RT-PCR in the first round used HTBI primers; a second-round multiplex PCR followed. Using its own MiXCR run on the multiplex PCR reads, TCRdb lists one record per CDR3 protein. The table lists 400,000 or so distinct CDR3 sequences, 17% of them singletons, with 2.4% in the top ten. The sequenced material came from peripheral blood. These receptors all stem from an adult woman with stable Graves' hyperthyroidism.

This clonotype was picked up many times. This chain joins TRBV4-2 and TRBJ2-7; 9 bases align to TRBD1. The V gene end was trimmed by 0 bases and the J gene end by 4 bases; junction bases not matched to a gene: 7. The CDR3 is 16 residues long. CDR1 and CDR2 (germline): LGHNA, YNFKEQ. CDR3 nucleotides: TGTGCCAGCAGCCAAGAACGGGACAGGGTCCGTTACGAGCAGTACTTC. Amino acid sequence: CASSQERDRVRYEQYF.

This clonotype was recorded many times. The chain uses TRBV27 and TRBJ2-4; 8 nucleotides agree with TRBD1. In germline, CDR1 is MNHEY, CDR2 SMNVEV (reference sequence). This CDR3 contains 11 residues. J lost 15 bases, V lost 5 bases, and 6 bases had no gene match. DNA for the CDR3: TGTGCCAGCAGTCAGGGGGCACGAAGGTACTTC. Translating gives CASSQGARRYF.

This clonotype was counted many times. The chain combines TRBV10-3 with TRBJ1-2; possible D gene TRBD1, 5 bases. From germline, CDR1 is ENHRY and CDR2 SYGVKD. Trimming took off 4 bases at V and 2 bases at J, with 8 bases between the two ends. CDR3 length: 13 residues. CDR3 nucleotides: TGTGCCATCAGTGTGCGGGGGAACTATGGCTACACCTTC. Translation: CAISVRGNYGYTF.

This clonotype was seen ten or more times. The V gene is TRBV5-1, the J gene TRBJ2-7; D is possibly TRBD1 or TRBD2 (6 bases each). V was pared by 1 base and J by 6 bases, with 17 bases between. Germline loops: CDR1 SGHRS, CDR2 YFSETQ. This CDR3 is 15 amino acids long. CDR3 loop: CASSLLGGGNGEQYF. The CDR3, as DNA: TGCGCCAGCAGCTTGTTAGGGGGAGGCAACGGCGAGCAGTACTTC.

This clonotype was detected ten times or more. This chain connects TRBV28 to TRBJ2-4, with 10 bases fitting TRBD2. The germline gives CDR1 MDHEN, CDR2 SYDVKM. The ends lost 3 bases at V and 0 bases at J; junction bases unmatched: 11. This CDR3 is built from 19 residues. As DNA, the CDR3 is TGTGCCAGCAGTTTTGGGCTAGCGGGAGTGGGAGAAGCCAAAAACATTCAGTACTTC. It is translated as CASSFGLAGVGEAKNIQYF.

This clonotype came up many times. The rearrangement uses TRBV2 and TRBJ1-2; D is possibly TRBD1 (6 bases). This CDR3 is 14 amino acids long. Germline assignment: CDR1 SNHLY and CDR2 FYNNEI. Deletions cut 2 bases from V and 4 bases from J, with 11 bases between. CDR3 sequence (DNA): TGTGCCAGCAGTGAAAACAGGGAGGTCTATGGCTACACCTTC. Protein: CASSENREVYGYTF. The full variable domain, rest sourced from reference TRBV2 and TRBJ1-2, is EPEVTQTPSHQVTQMGQEVILRCVPISNHLYFYWYRQILGQKVEFLVSFYNNEISEKSEIFDDQFSVERPDGSNFTLKIRSTKLEDSAMYFCASSENREVYGYTFGSGTRLTVV.

This clonotype was seen a handful of times. The rearrangement uses TRBV2 and TRBJ2-7; D ambiguous. Between the trimmed V and J ends, which lost 7 bases and 4 bases, there was a span of 14 bases. The CDR3 totals 13 residues. CDR1 and CDR2 (germline): SNHLY, FYNNEI. As DNA, the CDR3 is TGTGCCAGCAATCAAGGGTTTAGATACGAGCAGTACTTC. Amino acid sequence: CASNQGFRYEQYF. Drawing the rest from reference TRBV2 and TRBJ2-7, the complete variable domain is EPEVTQTPSHQVTQMGQEVILRCVPISNHLYFYWYRQILGQKVEFLVSFYNNEISEKSEIFDDQFSVERPDGSNFTLKIRSTKLEDSAMYFCASNQGFRYEQYFGPGTRLTVT.

The V and J genes are TRBV2 and TRBJ2-2, with no clear D. The length of the CDR3 is 14 residues. Germline V gives CDR1 SNHLY, CDR2 FYNNEI. V was shortened by 0 bases and J by 5 bases, with 7 bases between the two germline ends. CDR3: CASSEATSTGELFF. CDR3 DNA: TGTGCCAGCAGTGAAGCGACCTCTACCGGGGAGCTGTTTTTT.

This clonotype was found many times. This chain uses TRBV2 with TRBJ2-5; D might be TRBD1 (5 bases). The V end was cut by 6 bases, the J end by 0 bases, with 20 bases between. Germline assignment: CDR1 SNHLY and CDR2 FYNNEI. There are 17 residues in the CDR3. The CDR3 nucleotides read TGTGCCAGCAGCCTCCGCGTATCGGACACGTACCAAGAGACCCAGTACTTC. It translates to CASSLRVSDTYQETQYF.

This clonotype has a handful of counts. The gene calls are TRBV9 and TRBJ1-3; 7 positions agree with TRBD1. Germline values: CDR1 SGDLS, CDR2 YYNGEE. The length of the CDR3 is 13 residues. With 3 bases clipped from V and 3 bases from J, the junction kept 0 bases outside the gene matches. CDR3 in DNA: TGTGCCAGCAGCGACAGGGGTGGAAACACCATATATTTT. It encodes CASSDRGGNTIYF.

This clonotype has just a few counts. The chain joins TRBV12-3 or TRBV12-4 to TRBJ1-2, with D uncertain. This CDR3 spans 15 amino acids. Trimming shortened V by 2 bases and J by 5 bases, and 15 bases separated the two germline ends. CDR3 sequence: CASSLRQVLYYGYTF. DNA of the CDR3: TGTGCCAGCAGTTTACGGCAGGTTCTTTATTATGGCTACACCTTC.

This clonotype appeared many times. The chain carries TRBV12-3 or TRBV12-4 and TRBJ1-2; D is uncertain. Between the trimmed V and J ends, which lost 0 bases and 4 bases, there was a span of 3 bases. The CDR3 loop spans 12 amino acids. This CDR3 reads CASSLATYGYTF. For the CDR3, the DNA is TGTGCCAGCAGTTTAGCAACCTATGGCTACACCTTC.

This clonotype has ten or more counts. V gene TRBV10-3 combines with J gene TRBJ1-6; tentatively, D is TRBD1 (6 bases). This CDR3 spans 14 amino acids. V was cut by 6 bases and J by 5 bases, with 11 bases left in between. Germline CDR1 ENHRY, CDR2 SYGVKD. CDR3 sequence: CAIRGTRNNSPLHF. Here the CDR3 DNA reads TGTGCCATCAGAGGGACACGCAATAATTCACCCCTCCACTTT.

The chain carries TRBV13 and TRBJ2-7; no definite D call. The CDR3 extends over 13 amino acids. Germline assignment: CDR1 PRHDT and CDR2 FYEKMQ (reference sequence). Trimming shortened V by 5 bases and J by 3 bases, and 11 bases separated the two germline ends. CDR3 nucleotides: TGTGCCAGCAGCCCCTCCCCGGGCTACGAGCAGTACTTC. Its protein is CASSPSPGYEQYF.

This clonotype occurred many times. The CDR3 loop is CASSPTLDRVTNTEAFF. The CDR3 DNA reads as TGTGCCAGCAGCCCAACCCTGGACAGGGTGACGAACACTGAAGCTTTCTTT. The chain carries TRBV6-1 and TRBJ1-1; TRBD1 aligns across 8 bases. Looked up from germline, CDR1 is MNHNS and CDR2 is SASEGT. The ends lost 6 bases at V and 1 base at J; junction bases unmatched: 13. The CDR3 runs to 17 residues.

Ten or more counts support this clonotype. V is TRBV2 and J is TRBJ1-6; TRBD1 might be the D (5 bases). The CDR3 totals 13 residues. V was trimmed by 3 bases and J by 11 bases, leaving 11 bases between them. Germline V gives CDR1 SNHLY, CDR2 FYNNEI. The CDR3 DNA reads TGTGCCAGCAGTGACGATGGGGGAGCACCCCTCCACTTT. This encodes CASSDDGGAPLHF.

Ten or more counts support this clonotype. Here the CDR3 DNA reads TGCAGCGTTGAATACAGACAGAGGGAGGGCTACACCTTC. It specifies CSVEYRQREGYTF. The chain combines TRBV29-1 with TRBJ1-2; perhaps TRBD1 as D (5 bases). The germline V gene has CDR1 SQVTM and CDR2 ANQGSEA. The CDR3 totals 13 residues. V was pared by 2 bases and J by 8 bases, with 15 bases between.

This clonotype was recorded many times. This chain links TRBV6-2 or TRBV6-3 with TRBJ2-3; D is unclear. The CDR3 has 10 amino acids. The germline V gene encodes CDR1 MNHEY and CDR2 SVGEGT. V shed 9 bases and J shed 6 bases, with 7 bases lying between them. The CDR3 DNA follows: TGTGCCAGTATTGGGGATACGCAGTATTTT. Translation: CASIGDTQYF.

The chain recombines TRBV15 with TRBJ2-5; D gene uncertain. CDR1 LNHNV and CDR2 YYDKDF come from the germline V gene (reference sequence). Trimming took 1 base from V and 2 from J, leaving 8 bases between them. The CDR3 is 14 residues long. In DNA form, the CDR3 reads TGTGCCACCAGCAGAGGGAACGAGCAAGAGACCCAGTACTTC. Translation gives CATSRGNEQETQYF.

Only a few counts were recorded for this clonotype. A single base separates this from a much larger clone, so it may be a read error. DNA of the CDR3: TGTGCCAGCAGCCCCCTTCTCGAGCAGTACTTC. This sequence encodes CASSPLLEQYF. The chain links TRBV6-1 to TRBJ2-7; D ambiguous. The length of the CDR3 is 11 residues. V lost 6 bases and J 6 bases, leaving 9 bases between the germline ends. Looked up from germline, CDR1 is MNHNS and CDR2 is SASEGT.

The table lists this clonotype with many counts. The chain employs TRBV12-3 or TRBV12-4 and TRBJ1-1, with D possibly TRBD1 on 5 matching bases. V was cut by 2 bases and J by 10 bases, with 14 bases left in between. The CDR3 is made up of 13 amino acids. The CDR3 DNA follows: TGTGCCAGCAGTTTAACCCCCGCAAGGGGAGCTTTCTTT. This codes for CASSLTPARGAFF.

At least ten counts were recorded for this clonotype. The CDR3 sequence: CASLMGGTQETQYF. CDR3 nucleotides: TGCGCCAGCTTGATGGGGGGGACGCAAGAGACCCAGTACTTC. This chain joins TRBV10-2 and TRBJ2-5, with 7 bases that match TRBD2. CDR1 WSHSY and CDR2 SAAADI come from the germline V gene. The CDR3 is made up of 14 amino acids. J was trimmed by 2 bases and V by 8 bases; bases with no gene match: 8.